This passage covers 5 T cell receptor beta chains from one sample sequenced in a study of T cell clonality in common variable immunodeficiency. Profiled with immunoSEQ multiplex PCR; TCRdb holds only in-frame clones, not every one. The sample shows about 60,000 clones, none of them appearing just once. Source material: peripheral blood mononuclear cells. All receptors come from a person between 18 and 75 years old in good health.

This clone appeared many times. Read data end 3 residues before the CDR3 end; the end is taken from the germline J gene. The rearrangement links TRBV5-1 to TRBJ2-7; weak D call: TRBD1 (6 bases). In germline, CDR1 is SGHRS, CDR2 YFSETQ. This CDR3 region has 19 residues. Between the trimmed V and J ends, which lost 0 bases and 2 bases, there was a span of 24 bases. The CDR3: CASSLATGQRGNDPYEQYF. CDR3 bases read: TGCGCCAGCAGCTTGGCCACAGGGCAGAGAGGGAACGATCCCTACGAG.

Ten or more counts support this clone. The part of the CDR3 DNA that was read is TGTGCCTGGAATCCTAGCGGCTACGAG. Amino acids: CAWNPSGYE. The whole CDR3 is CAWNPSGYEQYF. The chain employs TRBV30 and TRBJ2-7, with TRBD2 matching 7 bases. From the germline J gene comes the end of the CDR3, since the read stops 3 residues before it. The trim removed 4 bases at V and 3 bases at J, leaving 3 bases unmatched. The CDR3 has 12 amino acids. CDR1 and CDR2 from the germline V gene are GTSNPN and SVGIG (reference sequence).

The table lists this clone with many counts. The read halts 3 residues ahead of the CDR3 end, with the missing end drawn from the germline J gene. The chain couples TRBV12-5 to TRBJ2-1; the match to TRBD2 covers 11 bases. CDR1 and CDR2 from the germline V gene are LGHNT and FRNRAP. J gave up 0 bases and V 1 base, and 11 bases lay outside the gene matches. This CDR3 comprises 20 residues. The CDR3 spells CASGLAPGLAENSSYNEQFF. CDR3 DNA (partial): TGTGCTAGTGGTTTGGCCCCGGGACTAGCGGAAAATAGCTCCTACAATGAG.

This clone was seen ten or more times. The observed sequence ends 3 residues before the CDR3 terminus, with the missing tail filled in from the germline J gene. This chain links TRBV4-1 with TRBJ1-5; TRBD1 aligns across 9 bases. CDR3 size: 15 residues. Per germline, CDR1 MGHRA and CDR2 YSYEKL. The V segment lost 2 bases and the J segment 6 bases; nucleotides outside the gene matches: 5. The chain's CDR3 is CASSQPGQGFQPQHF. The covered CDR3 bases are TGCGCCAGCAGCCAACCGGGACAGGGTTTTCAGCCC.

Ten or more counts support this clone. The CDR3 region is CASRKRRDSGTYEQYF. CDR3 DNA, as far as it was read: TGTGCCAGCAGAAAGCGCCGGGACAGTGGCACCTACGAG. The V gene is TRBV27, the J gene TRBJ2-7; 7 bases fit TRBD1. The CDR3 end is not reached by the read, which stops 3 residues before it; the germline J gene fills it in. The germline gives CDR1 MNHEY, CDR2 SMNVEV (reference sequence). J gave up 2 bases and V 6 bases, and 13 bases lay outside the gene matches. CDR3 size: 16 residues.